These 27 T cell receptor beta chains originate from one sample sequenced in a study of beta chain features in type 1 diabetes. The authors reverse transcribed all of the isolated RNA, so sequencing captured expressed TCRB transcripts. Method: immunoSEQ multiplex PCR; TCRdb's copy keeps in-frame clones and lacks some. This table holds 300,000 or so clones, around 9.7% found once. The study, taken as a whole, reports: For Type 1 diabetes patients, all four CD4+ subsets carried TCRB CDR3s that were moderately but significantly shorter.

No cognate antigen is known for these TCRs. Sequences were obtained from central memory CD4+ T cells from blood. These TCRs come from a man aged 25-45 years with type 1 diabetes.

The gene calls are TRBV7-2 and TRBJ2-3; possible D gene TRBD2, 6 bases. Germline CDR1 SGHTA, CDR2 FQGNSA. V was pared by 0 bases and J by 0 bases, with 13 bases between. The CDR3 runs to 17 residues. CDR3 amino acids: CASSLAPRGFSTDTQYF. Written as DNA, the CDR3 is TGTGCCAGCAGCTTAGCTCCACGGGGGTTTAGCACAGATACGCAGTATTTT. Using reference TRBV7-2 and TRBJ2-3 for the parts outside the CDR3, the full variable domain is GAGVSQSPSNKVTEKGKDVELRCDPISGHTALYWYRQSLGQGLEFLIYFQGNSAPDKSGLPSDRFSAERTGGSVSTLTIQRTQQEDSAVYLCASSLAPRGFSTDTQYFGPGTRLTVL.

Only a few counts were recorded for this clone. This specimen includes other DNA sequences encoding the same CDR3. The chain carries TRBV7-2 and TRBJ2-5; 7 nucleotides align to TRBD2. V trimming: 5 bases; J trimming: 5 bases; junction bases outside the gene matches: 8. The germline V gene encodes CDR1 SGHTA and CDR2 FQGNSA. The CDR3 is 14 residues long. CDR3 DNA: TGTGCCAGCAGCCTCAACAGCGGGGAGGAGACCCAGTACTTC. Its protein is CASSLNSGEETQYF.

The V and J genes are TRBV6-5 and TRBJ1-2; possibly TRBD1 for D (5 bases). The CDR3 totals 14 residues. V gave up 5 bases and J gave up 5 bases, with 15 bases separating them. CDR1 is MNHEY and CDR2 is SVGAGI in the germline V gene. CDR3 nucleotides: TGTGCCAGCAGTCCCACTTGGGACCATTATGGCTACACCTTC. Protein: CASSPTWDHYGYTF.

The rearrangement uses TRBV4-1 and TRBJ1-6; D unclear. Germline loops: CDR1 MGHRA, CDR2 YSYEKL. This CDR3 spans 16 amino acids. The V gene lost 5 bases and the J gene lost 6 bases, with 17 bases spanning the gap. The CDR3 DNA follows: TGCGCCAGCAGCTCCGACGGCAAAAAACCTAATTCACCCCTCCACTTT. It codes for CASSSDGKKPNSPLHF.

The sample holds a few counts of this clone. The chain uses TRBV6-5 and TRBJ2-1; 7 bases line up with TRBD2. The ends lost 8 bases at V and 5 bases at J; junction bases unmatched: 12. CDR1 and CDR2 from the germline V gene are MNHEY and SVGAGI. The CDR3 extends over 15 amino acids. Here the CDR3 DNA reads TGTGCCAGCTTACGTGGTAGCGGGTCCCACAATGAGCAGTTCTTC. This sequence encodes CASLRGSGSHNEQFF.

V is TRBV25-1 and J is TRBJ1-4; D is unresolved. V lost 2 bases and J lost 10, with 14 bases in between. The CDR3 is 14 residues long. Germline assignment: CDR1 MGHDK and CDR2 SYGVNS. CDR3: CASSERGIQGKLFF. CDR3 in DNA: TGTGCCAGCAGTGAACGGGGTATTCAAGGAAAACTGTTTTTT. Drawing the rest from reference TRBV25-1 and TRBJ1-4, the complete variable domain is EADIYQTPRYLVIGTGKKITLECSQTMGHDKMYWYQQDPGMELHLIHYSYGVNSTEKGDLSSESTVSRIRTEHFPLTLESARPSHTSQYLCASSERGIQGKLFFGSGTQLSVL.

V usage is TRBV2 and J usage is TRBJ1-2; D is possibly TRBD1 (6 bases). The CDR3 contains 12 residues. Trimming stripped 3 bases from V and 6 bases from J, with 8 bases between. Germline CDR1 reads SNHLY; CDR2 reads FYNNEI. The CDR3 sequence: CASSDQGNGYTF. The CDR3 region has the DNA TGTGCCAGCAGTGACCAGGGGAATGGCTACACCTTC.

V gene TRBV30 combines with J gene TRBJ2-3; D possibly corresponds to TRBD2 (5 bases). This CDR3 contains 16 residues. Trimming cost V 0 bases and J 4 bases, with 17 bases left between them. From germline, CDR1 is GTSNPN and CDR2 SVGIG (reference sequence). The CDR3 region is CAWSVLNRRVPDTQYF. CDR3 bases: TGTGCCTGGAGTGTTTTAAACCGGCGGGTCCCAGATACGCAGTATTTT.

This clone was picked up a small number of times. The V gene is TRBV14, the J gene TRBJ2-1; D remains unclear. This CDR3 spans 13 amino acids. Trimming took off 0 bases at V and 7 bases at J, with 7 bases between the two ends. CDR1 is SGHDN, CDR2 FVKESK, per germline. CDR3: CASSQDFRNEQFF. The CDR3 DNA follows: TGTGCCAGCAGCCAAGATTTTCGGAATGAGCAGTTCTTC.

J is TRBJ2-5 and V is TRBV7-2, with D possibly matching TRBD2 (6 bases). The CDR3 runs 13 residues. V was cut by 2 bases and J by 9 bases, with 13 bases left in between. In germline, CDR1 is SGHTA, CDR2 FQGNSA. CDR3 protein: CASSLSPPGAQYF. The CDR3 nucleotides read TGTGCCAGCAGCTTAAGCCCCCCGGGGGCCCAGTACTTC.

This clone occurred many times. The CDR3 DNA is TGTGCCAGCTCACCATCCCCTGGGGCAACGCCCCAGCATTTT. It encodes CASSPSPGATPQHF. The chain uses TRBV18 and TRBJ1-5, with TRBD1 as a possible D gene (5 bases). CDR1 is KGHSH, CDR2 LQKENI, per germline. The germline V and J ends were trimmed by 2 bases and 9 bases, with 14 bases remaining between them. The CDR3 is 14 amino acids.

This clone was recorded a few times. The rearrangement joins TRBV2 to TRBJ2-2; 10 nucleotides agree with TRBD1. This CDR3 is built from 16 residues. The germline CDR1 and CDR2 sequences are SNHLY and FYNNEI. Trimming at V came to 6 bases and at J to 3 bases, leaving 7 bases not matched to a gene. The CDR3 here is CASRAGQGFYTGELFF. The CDR3 bases are TGTGCCAGCAGGGCGGGACAGGGGTTCTACACCGGGGAGCTGTTTTTT.

The rearrangement joins TRBV19 to TRBJ2-5; D gene uncertain. Germline CDR1 reads LNHDA; CDR2 reads SQIVND (reference sequence). Trimming took 3 bases from V and 5 from J, leaving 10 bases between them. This CDR3 has 13 residues. As DNA, the CDR3 is TGTGCCAGTAGTATCCAGGCCCGGGAGACCCAGTACTTC. Its protein product is CASSIQARETQYF.

The rearrangement links TRBV29-1 to TRBJ2-5; D gene ambiguous. The V end was cut by 2 bases, the J end by 3 bases, with 19 bases between. From germline, CDR1 is SQVTM and CDR2 ANQGSEA. This CDR3 has 16 amino acids. The CDR3 region is CSVESYSSSPKETQYF. In nucleotides, the CDR3 is TGCAGCGTTGAATCATATAGCTCGAGCCCCAAAGAGACCCAGTACTTC.

This chain links TRBV5-1 with TRBJ2-3; no firm D call. CDR3 length: 12 amino acids. With 1 base removed from V and 2 bases from J, the gap between germline ends came to 2 bases. CDR1 and CDR2 (germline): SGHRS, YFSETQ. CDR3 protein: CASSLYTDTQYF. The CDR3 DNA reads TGCGCCAGCAGCTTGTACACAGATACGCAGTATTTT. The full variable domain, rest sourced from reference TRBV5-1 and TRBJ2-3, is KAGVTQTPRYLIKTRGQQVTLSCSPISGHRSVSWYQQTPGQGLQFLFEYFSETQRNKGNFPGRFSGRQFSNSRSEMNVSTLELGDSALYLCASSLYTDTQYFGPGTRLTVL.

The chain joins TRBV25-1 to TRBJ1-2; 7 bases line up with TRBD1. Unmatched junction bases numbered 7, after V lost 1 base and J lost 8 bases. Germline V gene sequence: CDR1 MGHDK, CDR2 SYGVNS. The CDR3 is made up of 14 amino acids. CDR3 in amino acids: CASSELGRGDGYTF. The CDR3 DNA is TGTGCCAGCAGTGAATTAGGCAGGGGGGACGGCTACACCTTC.

The table lists this clone with a few counts. The rearrangement joins TRBV11-2 to TRBJ1-1; D not resolved. Per germline, CDR1 SGHAT and CDR2 FQNNGV. Trimming pared 3 bases from V and 5 bases from J, leaving 13 bases between. The CDR3 is made up of 14 amino acids. The CDR3 reads CASSLGGKLTEAFF. CDR3 DNA sequence: TGTGCCAGCAGCTTGGGAGGGAAGTTAACTGAAGCTTTCTTT.

This clone was counted only a few times. V and J are TRBV6-5 and TRBJ1-1; D remains unclear. From germline, CDR1 is MNHEY and CDR2 SVGAGI. Trimming left V 0 bases short and J 10 bases short, with 12 bases between. The length of the CDR3 is 13 residues. CDR3 amino acids: CASSYSKVRVAFF. DNA for the CDR3: TGTGCCAGCAGTTACTCAAAGGTGAGAGTAGCTTTCTTT.

Remarks on this clone: The junction does not match germline at one end; this may be a read error. As DNA, the CDR3 is TGCGCCAGCAGTGGAGACAGGGATACCGAGCAGTACTTC. Protein: CASSGDRDTEQYF. The chain employs TRBV6-6 and TRBJ2-7; 7 bases match TRBD1. This CDR3 spans 13 amino acids. CDR1 and CDR2 from the germline V gene are MNHNY and SVGAGI (reference sequence).

The rearrangement links TRBV27 to TRBJ1-2; 7 nucleotides line up with TRBD1. This CDR3 spans 17 amino acids. Germline loops: CDR1 MNHEY, CDR2 SMNVEV (reference sequence). The V gene end was trimmed by 6 bases and the J gene end by 0 bases; junction bases not matched to a gene: 13. For the CDR3, the DNA is TGTGCCAGCAGAGATTCACAGGGGTCCACCGCTAACTATGGCTACACCTTC. This sequence encodes CASRDSQGSTANYGYTF.

This chain connects TRBV7-9 to TRBJ2-2; D not resolved. The CDR3 covers 16 residues. Germline assignment: CDR1 SEHNR and CDR2 FQNEAQ (reference sequence). V gave up 2 bases and J gave up 0 bases, with 10 bases separating them. The CDR3 spells CASSLIGQSNTGELFF. DNA for the CDR3: TGTGCCAGCAGCTTAATCGGGCAGTCGAACACCGGGGAGCTGTTTTTT. The complete variable domain, with remaining parts taken from reference TRBV7-9 and TRBJ2-2, reads DTGVSQNPRHKITKRGQNVTFRCDPISEHNRLYWYRQTLGQGPEFLTYFQNEAQLEKSRLLSDRFSAERPKGSFSTLEIQRTEQGDSAMYLCASSLIGQSNTGELFFGEGSRLTVL.

The chain links TRBV4-1 to TRBJ1-2; 9 nucleotides agree with TRBD1. The CDR3 is 19 amino acids. The ends lost 0 bases at V and 2 bases at J; junction bases unmatched: 13. Germline assignment: CDR1 MGHRA and CDR2 YSYEKL. CDR3 amino acids: CASSQDFLQRTGENYGYTF. The CDR3 region has the DNA TGCGCCAGCAGCCAAGATTTCCTGCAGAGGACAGGGGAGAACTATGGCTACACCTTC.

This clone was counted at least ten times. The rearrangement joins TRBV7-2 to TRBJ1-5, with TRBD1 identical over 9 bases. The V gene end was trimmed by 1 base and the J gene end by 9 bases; junction bases not matched to a gene: 13. This CDR3 has 17 residues. The germline CDR1 and CDR2 sequences are SGHTA and FQGNSA. In DNA form, the CDR3 reads TGTGCCAGCAGCTTAGAACACAGGGGGCGACTATACCCGCCCCAGCATTTT. Its translation is CASSLEHRGRLYPPQHF.

This chain connects TRBV30 to TRBJ1-1; D not certain. CDR3 length equals 12 residues. Trimming left V 2 bases short and J 8 bases short, with 12 bases between. Per the germline V gene, CDR1 is GTSNPN and CDR2 is SVGIG (reference sequence). CDR3 nucleotides: TGTGCCTGGAGTATAGGACCTCTGGAAGCTTTCTTT. Translation: CAWSIGPLEAFF.

The table lists this clone with a few counts. This chain uses TRBV10-1 with TRBJ2-3; TRBD1 matches 7 bases. CDR1 is WNHNN and CDR2 is SYGVQD in the germline V gene (reference sequence). Germline trimming cut 5 bases from V and 1 base from J; bases unmatched to any gene: 0. This CDR3 spans 13 amino acids. The CDR3 is CASSTGGTDTQYF. The CDR3 DNA reads TGCGCCAGCAGTACAGGGGGCACAGATACGCAGTATTTT.

The rearrangement joins TRBV9 to TRBJ2-7; possibly TRBD2 for D (7 bases). CDR1 and CDR2 from the germline V gene are SGDLS and YYNGEE. Trimming shortened V by 1 base and J by 5 bases, and 13 bases separated the two germline ends. CDR3 length: 14 amino acids. In DNA, the CDR3 is TGTGCCAGCAGCGTACCGGACGGGGGGCACGAGCAGTACTTC. Protein: CASSVPDGGHEQYF.

This clone was observed a handful of times. A single base separates this from a much larger clone, so it may be a read error. The J gene is TRBJ1-1, the V gene TRBV11-3; D is unclear. V lost 1 base to trimming and J lost 4 bases, with 4 bases between them. Germline-derived CDR1 and CDR2 are SGHNT and YENEEA. CDR3 length: 12 amino acids. DNA for the CDR3: TGTGCCAGCAGCTTAGCGGGCACTGAAGCTTTCTTT. It encodes CASSLAGTEAFF.